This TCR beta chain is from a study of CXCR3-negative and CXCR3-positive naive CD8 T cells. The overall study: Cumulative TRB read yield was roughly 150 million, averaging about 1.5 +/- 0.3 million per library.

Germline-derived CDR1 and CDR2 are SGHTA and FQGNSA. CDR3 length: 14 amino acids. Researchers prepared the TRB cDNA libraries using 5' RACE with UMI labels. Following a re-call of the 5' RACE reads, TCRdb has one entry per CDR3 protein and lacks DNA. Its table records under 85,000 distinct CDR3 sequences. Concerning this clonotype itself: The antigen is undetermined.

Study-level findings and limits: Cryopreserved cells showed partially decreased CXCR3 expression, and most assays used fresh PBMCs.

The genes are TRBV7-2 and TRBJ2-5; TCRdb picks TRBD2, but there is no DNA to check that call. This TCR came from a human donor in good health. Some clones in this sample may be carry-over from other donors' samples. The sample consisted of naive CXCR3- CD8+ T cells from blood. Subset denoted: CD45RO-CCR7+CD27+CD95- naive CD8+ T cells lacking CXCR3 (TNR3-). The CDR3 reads CASSLLGPAETQYF.